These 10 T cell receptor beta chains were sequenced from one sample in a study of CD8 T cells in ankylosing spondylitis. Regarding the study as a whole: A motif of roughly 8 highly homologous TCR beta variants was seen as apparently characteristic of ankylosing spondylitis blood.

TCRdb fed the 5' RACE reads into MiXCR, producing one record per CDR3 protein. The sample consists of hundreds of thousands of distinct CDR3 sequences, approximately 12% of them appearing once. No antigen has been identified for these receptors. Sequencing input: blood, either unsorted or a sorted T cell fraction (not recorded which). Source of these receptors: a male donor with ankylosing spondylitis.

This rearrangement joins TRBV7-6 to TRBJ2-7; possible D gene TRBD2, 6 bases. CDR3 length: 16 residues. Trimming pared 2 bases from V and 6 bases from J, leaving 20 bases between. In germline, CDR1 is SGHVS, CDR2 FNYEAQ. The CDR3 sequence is CASSLIVSQSGAEQYF. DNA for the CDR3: TGTGCCAGCAGCTTAATAGTTAGTCAGTCGGGAGCCGAGCAGTACTTC.

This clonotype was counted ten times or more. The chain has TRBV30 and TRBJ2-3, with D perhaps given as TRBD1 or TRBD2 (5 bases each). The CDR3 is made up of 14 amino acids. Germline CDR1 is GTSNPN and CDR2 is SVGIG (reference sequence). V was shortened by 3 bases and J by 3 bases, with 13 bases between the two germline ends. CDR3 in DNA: TGTGCCTGGAGAAGAGGGGTTGAGACAGATACGCAGTATTTT. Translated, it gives CAWRRGVETDTQYF.

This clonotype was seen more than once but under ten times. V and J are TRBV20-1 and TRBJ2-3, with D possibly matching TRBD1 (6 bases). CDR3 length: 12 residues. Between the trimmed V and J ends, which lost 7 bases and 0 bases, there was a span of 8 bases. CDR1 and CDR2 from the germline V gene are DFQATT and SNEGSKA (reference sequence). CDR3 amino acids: CSGQGSTDTQYF. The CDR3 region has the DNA TGCAGTGGCCAGGGGAGCACAGATACGCAGTATTTT.

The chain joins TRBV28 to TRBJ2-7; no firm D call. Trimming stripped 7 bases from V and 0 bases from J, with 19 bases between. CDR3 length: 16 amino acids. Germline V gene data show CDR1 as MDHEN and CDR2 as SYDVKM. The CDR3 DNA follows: TGTGCCAGCACTCCCGGCGCGGTTAAGAGCTCCTACGAGCAGTACTTC. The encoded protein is CASTPGAVKSSYEQYF.

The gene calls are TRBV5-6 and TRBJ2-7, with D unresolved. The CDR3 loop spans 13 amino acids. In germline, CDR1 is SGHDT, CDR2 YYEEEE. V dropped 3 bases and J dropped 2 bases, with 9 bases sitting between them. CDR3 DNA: TGTGCCAGCAGCTCCGTCCGGACCTACGAGCAGTACTTC. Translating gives CASSSVRTYEQYF.

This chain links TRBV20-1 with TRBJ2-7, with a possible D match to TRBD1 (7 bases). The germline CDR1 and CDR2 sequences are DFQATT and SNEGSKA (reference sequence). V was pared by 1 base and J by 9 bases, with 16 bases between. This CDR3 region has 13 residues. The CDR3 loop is CSARAAGTVRQYF. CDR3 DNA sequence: TGCAGTGCTAGAGCTGCGGGGACAGTTAGGCAGTACTTC.

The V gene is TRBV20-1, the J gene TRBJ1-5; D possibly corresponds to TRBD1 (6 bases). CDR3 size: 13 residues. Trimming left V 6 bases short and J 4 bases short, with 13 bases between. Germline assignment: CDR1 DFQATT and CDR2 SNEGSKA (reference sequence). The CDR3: CSAGDIGNQPQHF. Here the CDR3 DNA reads TGCAGTGCCGGGGACATCGGAAATCAGCCCCAGCATTTT.

Here the CDR3 DNA reads TGTGCCAGCAGTTACCCGACAGGGGATAATCAGCCCCAGCATTTT. Residues: CASSYPTGDNQPQHF. This chain connects TRBV6-5 to TRBJ1-5; TRBD1 matches 8 bases. V lost 2 bases and J lost 4; bases outside the gene matches: 4. The CDR3 extends over 15 amino acids. CDR1 and CDR2 from the germline V gene are MNHEY and SVGAGI.

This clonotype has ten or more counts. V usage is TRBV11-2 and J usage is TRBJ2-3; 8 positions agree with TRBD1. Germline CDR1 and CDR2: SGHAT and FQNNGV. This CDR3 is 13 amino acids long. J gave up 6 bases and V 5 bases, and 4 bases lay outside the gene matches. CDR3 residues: CASSRDRGDTQYF. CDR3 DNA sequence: TGTGCCAGCAGCCGAGACAGGGGCGATACGCAGTATTTT.

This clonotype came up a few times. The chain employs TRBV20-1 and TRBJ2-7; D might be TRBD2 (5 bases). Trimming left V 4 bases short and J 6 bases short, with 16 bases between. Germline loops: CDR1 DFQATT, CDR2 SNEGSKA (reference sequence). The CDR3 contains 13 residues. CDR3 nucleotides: TGCAGTGCTATAGAGGACTCCCTAGGCGAGCAGTACTTC. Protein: CSAIEDSLGEQYF.